The 20 T cell receptor beta chains in this list originate from one sample, sequenced in a study of blood T cell repertoires in COVID-19. Sequencing was performed with immunoSEQ multiplex PCR; in TCRdb, only in-frame clones are kept and a portion is missing. This sample yields more than 40,000 clones, of which approximately 88% are seen a single time; nearly 4.5% belongs to the top ten. The sequencing sample was made of peripheral blood. Receptors were obtained from a man in his forties or fifties with active COVID-19.

The CDR3 protein is CASSSLGSGGTQNIQYF. The CDR3 coding sequence is TGTGCCAGCAGTTCCCTAGGTAGCGGGGGGACTCAGAACATTCAGTACTTC. The chain uses TRBV6-2 or TRBV6-3 and TRBJ2-4; 10 bases agree with TRBD2. The J segment lost 7 bases and the V segment lost 4 bases, leaving 13 bases of the junction unmatched. CDR1 and CDR2 (germline): MNHEY, SVGEGT. The CDR3 totals 17 residues.

A few counts support this clone. The V and J genes are TRBV5-1 and TRBJ1-2; D may be TRBD1 (6 bases). This CDR3 has 14 residues. Germline CDR1 and CDR2: SGHRS and YFSETQ. The V gene lost 4 bases and the J gene lost 4 bases, with 14 bases spanning the gap. CDR3 amino acids: CASSLGTGSYGYTF. DNA of the CDR3: TGCGCCAGCAGCCTCGGCACAGGGAGCTATGGCTACACCTTC.

The chain has TRBV18 and TRBJ1-1, with 8 bases that match TRBD1. This CDR3 spans 15 amino acids. Germline trimming cut 4 bases from V and 4 bases from J; bases unmatched to any gene: 8. The germline CDR1 and CDR2 sequences are KGHSH and LQKENI. The CDR3 DNA reads TGTGCCAGCTCACGAACGACAGGGGCTTCCACTGAAGCTTTCTTT. Encoded protein: CASSRTTGASTEAFF.

The rearrangement joins TRBV6-2 or TRBV6-3 to TRBJ2-3; 8 bases line up with TRBD2. Germline CDR1 reads MNHEY; CDR2 reads SVGEGT. The CDR3 sequence is 16 residues long. V was clipped by 2 bases and J by 5 bases; unmatched bases: 9. CDR3 DNA sequence: TGTGCCAGCAGTTACGTGCGGGGGGCTCCTCGAGATACGCAGTATTTT. It translates to CASSYVRGAPRDTQYF.

V usage is TRBV9 and J usage is TRBJ2-3; 8 bases fit TRBD2. This CDR3 spans 16 amino acids. Looked up from germline, CDR1 is SGDLS and CDR2 is YYNGEE. V gave up 0 bases and J gave up 9 bases; unmatched junction bases: 12. The CDR3 loop is CASSVAPGGGVSTQYF. In nucleotides, the CDR3 is TGTGCCAGCAGCGTAGCTCCGGGGGGGGGCGTCTCCACGCAGTATTTT. The whole variable domain, filled in from reference TRBV9 and TRBJ2-3, reads DSGVTQTPKHLITATGQRVTLRCSPRSGDLSVYWYQQSLDQGLQFLIQYYNGEERAKGNILERFSAQQFPDLHSELNLSSLELGDSALYFCASSVAPGGGVSTQYFGPGTRLTVL.

The chain couples TRBV18 to TRBJ1-1; D is unresolved. The CDR3 length is 16 residues. CDR1 and CDR2 (germline): KGHSH, LQKENI. Trimming pared 3 bases from V and 5 bases from J, leaving 19 bases between. In nucleotides, the CDR3 is TGTGCCAGCTCACCTATCGACAACAGAGATGGGACTGAAGCTTTCTTT. Its translation: CASSPIDNRDGTEAFF.

J is TRBJ1-2 and V is TRBV27; D is perhaps TRBD1 (6 bases). This CDR3 has 12 residues. In germline, CDR1 is MNHEY, CDR2 SMNVEV (reference sequence). Trimming pared 6 bases from V and 10 bases from J, leaving 15 bases between. CDR3 nucleotide sequence: TGTGCCAGCAGGGCAGGGGACCGGACCTACACCTTC. Amino acid sequence: CASRAGDRTYTF.

This clone has a handful of counts. The chain couples TRBV27 to TRBJ1-3, with 7 bases that match TRBD1. Per germline, CDR1 MNHEY and CDR2 SMNVEV (reference sequence). This CDR3 region has 14 residues. V shed 6 bases, J shed 0 bases, and the junction held 2 bases outside the gene matches. The CDR3 coding sequence is TGTGCCAGCAGGCGACAGGGCTCTGGAAACACCATATATTTT. This encodes CASRRQGSGNTIYF.

The chain uses TRBV27 and TRBJ1-3, with 7 bases identical to TRBD1. Germline lookup yields CDR1 MNHEY and CDR2 SMNVEV (reference sequence). This CDR3 is 14 amino acids long. The junction had 6 bases not matched to a gene; V was cut back by 6 bases and J by 4 bases. CDR3 protein: CASSRDSFGNTIYF. The CDR3 nucleotides read TGTGCCAGCAGCCGGGACAGTTTCGGAAACACCATATATTTT.

The chain carries TRBV10-2 and TRBJ1-1; TRBD1 agrees at 7 bases. V lost 6 bases, J lost 11 bases, and 9 bases stayed unmatched. This CDR3 region has 12 residues. CDR1 WSHSY and CDR2 SAAADI come from the germline V gene. CDR3 region: CASRLTGAEAFF. In nucleotides, the CDR3 is TGCGCCAGCAGACTTACAGGGGCCGAGGCTTTCTTT.

The chain uses TRBV5-5 and TRBJ2-5; 13 bases map to TRBD2. The CDR3 extends over 15 amino acids. Looked up from germline, CDR1 is SGHKS and CDR2 is YYEKEE (reference sequence). V shed 3 bases and J 5 bases; nucleotides not matched to a gene: 4. DNA of the CDR3: TGTGCCAGCAGCTCGGGACTAGCGGGGAGGGAGACCCAGTACTTC. This sequence encodes CASSSGLAGRETQYF.

The chain employs TRBV6-5 and TRBJ2-2, with TRBD2 matching 12 bases. Germline lookup yields CDR1 MNHEY and CDR2 SVGAGI. The CDR3 has 14 residues. Germline trimming cut 8 bases from V and 5 bases from J; bases unmatched to any gene: 3. The DNA for the CDR3 is TGTGCCAGCTCCCTAGCGGGGGGGACCGGGGAGCTGTTTTTT. Translation gives CASSLAGGTGELFF.

J is TRBJ1-1 and V is TRBV5-1; 11 nucleotides match TRBD1. Germline-derived CDR1 and CDR2 are SGHRS and YFSETQ. V dropped 5 bases and J dropped 1; count of bases not matched to a gene: 1. The CDR3 is 14 residues long. As DNA, the CDR3 is TGCGCCAGCAGTGGGACAGGGGGGAACACTGAAGCTTTCTTT. This translates into CASSGTGGNTEAFF.

This clone was detected only once. This chain joins TRBV27 and TRBJ2-7; 8 nucleotides agree with TRBD2. The CDR3 sequence is 15 residues long. CDR1 MNHEY and CDR2 SMNVEV come from the germline V gene (reference sequence). Unmatched junction bases numbered 7, after V lost 5 bases and J lost 1 base. In DNA, the CDR3 is TGTGCCAGCAGTCCAAGCGGGGGAGATTCCTACGAGCAGTACTTC. It codes for CASSPSGGDSYEQYF.

This clone was seen just once. The genes are TRBV5-4 and TRBJ1-5; D perhaps matches TRBD1 (5 bases). Trimming removed 4 bases from V and 7 bases from J, with 15 bases in between. Germline lookup yields CDR1 SGHNT and CDR2 YYREEE (reference sequence). There are 14 residues in the CDR3. The CDR3 is CASSRSGSGQPQHF. The CDR3 coding sequence is TGTGCCAGCAGCCGATCAGGGTCAGGGCAGCCCCAGCATTTT.

The chain couples TRBV4-1 to TRBJ2-1; 8 bases are a match to TRBD2. This CDR3 comprises 15 residues. Germline V gene data show CDR1 as MGHRA and CDR2 as YSYEKL. V shed 5 bases, J shed 1 base, and the junction held 4 bases outside the gene matches. The CDR3, as DNA: TGCGCCAGCAGCTATAGCGGGGCTTCCTACAATGAGCAGTTCTTC. Translating it yields CASSYSGASYNEQFF.

The chain links TRBV24-1 to TRBJ2-1; 8 bases match TRBD1. The junction had 5 bases not matched to a gene; V was cut back by 0 bases and J by 14 bases. Germline V lookup: CDR1 KGHDR, CDR2 SFDVKD. The CDR3 is 13 amino acids. In DNA, the CDR3 is TGTGCCACCAGTGATTTGCAGGGGACAGGCGAGTTCTTC. It specifies CATSDLQGTGEFF.

The rearrangement links TRBV3-1 (or the pseudogene TRBV3-2) to TRBJ1-6, with 10 bases that match TRBD1. V lost 8 bases, J lost 7 bases, and 8 bases stayed unmatched. This CDR3 region has 15 residues. Germline assignment: CDR1 LGHDT and CDR2 YNNKEL (reference sequence). The chain's CDR3 is CASGGQGTRNSPLHF. Written as DNA, the CDR3 is TGTGCCAGCGGGGGACAGGGGACGAGGAATTCACCCCTCCACTTT.

The chain recombines TRBV6-5 with TRBJ2-5; no reliable D call. The germline V gene encodes CDR1 MNHEY and CDR2 SVGAGI. V dropped 3 bases and J dropped 4 bases, with 9 bases sitting between them. The CDR3 loop spans 13 amino acids. In nucleotides, the CDR3 is TGTGCCAGCAGTTATTCCGGGTTAGAGACCCAGTACTTC. Its translation is CASSYSGLETQYF.

This clone has only one observation. V is TRBV29-1 and J is TRBJ1-1; D is possibly TRBD1 (6 bases). CDR1 SQVTM and CDR2 ANQGSEA come from the germline V gene. The CDR3 covers 15 residues. V dropped 7 bases and J dropped 3 bases, with 21 bases sitting between them. The CDR3 bases are TGCAGCGCTTCAACCTACGGGGGGCGCGACACTGAAGCTTTCTTT. Translating it yields CSASTYGGRDTEAFF.